This TCR beta chain derives from a study of prognosis after radiotherapy for stage I lung cancer. Background on the study: The study delivered radiotherapy as SBRT in 3 to 5 fractions, with a biologically effective dose of at least 100 Gy. Therapy given concurrently with stereotactic body radiotherapy reached no patient. Whole-study findings and limits: Median unique TCR clone counts of approximately 9,600 versus 7,200 showed a fall after stereotactic body radiation therapy. Patients with metastases reportedly showed TRBV and TRBJ gene usage that differed from patients without metastases.

Within the sample, this clonotype is large. Its cognate antigen is unknown. Germline CDR1 LNHNV, CDR2 YYDKDF (reference sequence). This CDR3 has 16 amino acids. V shed 3 bases and J shed 7 bases, with 18 bases lying between them. With two-round multiplex PCR, TCR beta CDR3 sequences were amplified from genomic DNA. Gene-specific primers for each TRBV and TRBJ gene drove first-round PCR. TCRdb re-called the multiplex PCR reads through MiXCR, storing one row per CDR3 protein. The sample contains about 12,000 distinct CDR3 sequences, roughly 50% of which appear only once. The genes are TRBV15 and TRBJ1-4; D perhaps matches TRBD1 (5 bases). This TCR was recovered from a donor at least 50 years old with non-small cell lung cancer. This material consisted of PBMCs, taken before or after stereotactic body radiation therapy (not recorded which). The CDR3 loop is CATSSDAGGFGEKLFF. Written as DNA, the CDR3 is TGTGCCACCAGCAGCGATGCGGGGGGGTTTGGTGAAAAACTGTTTTTT.